Presented here are 15 T cell receptor beta chains from one specimen sequenced in a study of blood T cells in healthy people across ages. A sample-barcoded 5' primer and a J-beta primer mix were used in a second PCR of about 7 to 12 cycles. TCRdb re-called the 5' RACE reads through MiXCR, storing one row per CDR3 protein. Found here are just under 750,000 distinct CDR3 sequences, 22% of them singletons; the top ten hold under 25%. Sequenced material: blood. These receptors all stem from an older man in good health.

The chain carries TRBV20-1 and TRBJ1-2, with a weak D call TRBD1 (6 bases). Germline V lookup: CDR1 DFQATT, CDR2 SNEGSKA (reference sequence). V lost 6 bases to trimming and J lost 4 bases, with 18 bases between them. The CDR3 has 14 residues. CDR3 nucleotide sequence: TGCAGTGCCGTCCCGACAGGCCATTCCTATGGCTACACCTTC. This translates into CSAVPTGHSYGYTF.

The chain couples TRBV19 to TRBJ2-1, with 8 positions matching TRBD1. The DNA end is more similar to TRBJ2-7, so the J call may be wrong. Germline CDR1 LNHDA, CDR2 SQIVND (reference sequence). This CDR3 region has 15 residues. As DNA, the CDR3 is TGTGCCAGTAGTAGACGGGACAGGAGCAACTACGAGCAGTACTTC. It is translated as CASSRRDRSNYEQYF.

Concerning this clonotype: Lacking the conserved final phenylalanine or tryptophan, this CDR3 likely reflects a read error. The J gene is TRBJ2-5, the V gene TRBV29-1, with D possibly TRBD2 on 6 matching bases. The CDR3 sequence is 13 residues long. Between the trimmed V and J ends, which lost 3 bases and 1 base, there was a span of 9 bases. Germline-derived CDR1 and CDR2 are SQVTM and ANQGSEA. In DNA form, the CDR3 reads TGCAGCGTTGATCTCGGGGGCCAAGAGACCCAGTACCTC. Protein product: CSVDLGGQETQYL.

For this clonotype: One base away lies a much larger clone, so this may be a sequencing read error. The chain uses TRBV20-1 and TRBJ2-2; 9 positions match TRBD2. The CDR3 length is 16 residues. Germline V gene data show CDR1 as DFQATT and CDR2 as SNEGSKA (reference sequence). CDR3 nucleotide sequence: TGCAGTGCTAGAGATGATAGGCTAGCGGGAACCGGGGAGCCGTTTTTT. Translating gives CSARDDRLAGTGEPFF.

The V call is TRBV5-1, the J call TRBJ2-3; 7 bases are a match to TRBD1. This CDR3 has 15 residues. Per the germline V gene, CDR1 is SGHRS and CDR2 is YFSETQ. Losses at the gene ends were 1 base for V and 3 bases for J; bases not matched to a gene: 5. Here the CDR3 reads CASSLQQGTTDTQYF. CDR3 DNA: TGCGCCAGCAGCTTGCAACAGGGGACAACAGATACGCAGTATTTT.

CDR3: CASRIHGSDSPLHF. The CDR3 region has the DNA TGTGCCAGCAGAATCCACGGCTCTGATTCACCCCTCCACTTT. This chain joins TRBV6-5 and TRBJ1-6, with no clear D. This CDR3 spans 14 amino acids. The germline V and J ends were trimmed by 6 bases and 8 bases, with 14 bases remaining between them. Germline V gives CDR1 MNHEY, CDR2 SVGAGI.

Worth noting for this clonotype: One base away lies a much larger clone, so this may be a sequencing read error. The chain has TRBV7-2 and TRBJ1-1; possibly TRBD1 for D (6 bases). V dropped 2 bases and J dropped 3 bases, with 7 bases sitting between them. Germline values: CDR1 SGHTA, CDR2 FQGNSA. CDR3 length equals 13 residues. As DNA, the CDR3 is TGTGCCAGCAGCTTATACAGGGACACTGAAGCTTTCTTT. Translated: CASSLYRDTEAFF.

There are a few counts of this clonotype. This chain links TRBV27 with TRBJ1-6, with a weak D call TRBD1 (5 bases). Germline lookup yields CDR1 MNHEY and CDR2 SMNVEV (reference sequence). V lost 4 bases, J lost 9 bases, and 19 bases lay in between. The CDR3 length is 16 residues. The CDR3 sequence: CASSWRIGDLGSPLHF. In DNA, the CDR3 is TGTGCCAGCAGTTGGCGGATAGGGGATCTCGGTTCACCCCTCCACTTT.

J is TRBJ2-5 and V is TRBV11-2; D unresolved. Trimming pared 5 bases from V and 0 bases from J, leaving 13 bases between. The CDR3 runs 15 residues. CDR1 SGHAT and CDR2 FQNNGV come from the germline V gene. The CDR3 DNA reads TGTGCCAGCAGCCCTAGACTTCTGTACCAAGAGACCCAGTACTTC. Translated: CASSPRLLYQETQYF.

A few counts support this clonotype. The J gene is TRBJ2-1, the V gene TRBV7-9; D is ambiguous. The better agreement between TRBJ2-7 and the DNA end casts doubt on the J call. The CDR3 loop spans 12 amino acids. CDR1 is SEHNR, CDR2 FQNEAQ, per germline (reference sequence). CDR3 in DNA: TGTGCCAGCAGCTTGGCAGGAAGTGAGCAGTACGTC. Its translation is CASSLAGSEQYV.

Only a few counts were recorded for this clonotype. The J gene is TRBJ2-3, the V gene TRBV29-1; D unclear. The V and J ends lost 8 bases and 0 bases respectively, with 3 bases between them. This CDR3 region has 10 residues. Germline values: CDR1 SQVTM, CDR2 ANQGSEA. CDR3 sequence (DNA): TGCAGCCCGAGCACAGATACGCAGTATTTT. Amino acids: CSPSTDTQYF.

The chain recombines TRBV20-1 with TRBJ1-2; the match to TRBD1 covers 7 bases. From germline, CDR1 is DFQATT and CDR2 SNEGSKA (reference sequence). Germline trimming cut 0 bases from V and 0 bases from J; bases unmatched to any gene: 4. The CDR3 runs 15 residues. CDR3 DNA: TGCAGTGCTAGAGATGCGGGACAGCCTAACTATGGCTACACCTTC. It encodes CSARDAGQPNYGYTF.

This chain joins TRBV20-1 and TRBJ1-6; D is ambiguous. The CDR3 is 16 amino acids. Germline V gene data show CDR1 as DFQATT and CDR2 as SNEGSKA (reference sequence). Trimming took off 6 bases at V and 0 bases at J, with 15 bases between the two ends. The CDR3 loop reads CSADNSKSSYNSPLHF. The CDR3 DNA reads as TGCAGTGCGGATAACAGCAAAAGCTCCTATAATTCACCCCTCCACTTT.

This clonotype was recorded a few times. This sequence joins TRBV5-1 and TRBJ2-3; TRBD2 might be the D (6 bases). The germline V and J ends were trimmed by 0 bases and 6 bases, with 14 bases remaining between them. There are 15 residues in the CDR3. CDR1 and CDR2 (germline): SGHRS, YFSETQ. In nucleotides, the CDR3 is TGCGCCAGCAGCTTGGTACTAGCTCCTTTTGATACGCAGTATTTT. Translation: CASSLVLAPFDTQYF.

The V and J genes are TRBV7-9 and TRBJ1-2; no firm D call. CDR1 is SEHNR, CDR2 FQNEAQ, per germline (reference sequence). The CDR3 runs to 11 residues. Trimming pared 1 base from V and 14 bases from J, leaving 11 bases between. CDR3 amino acids: CASSLEEEFTF. CDR3 in DNA: TGTGCCAGCAGCTTAGAGGAGGAGTTTACCTTC.